The clone carrying this T cell receptor beta chain was counted between two and nine times. Time point noted: patch test 1, 2 weeks after DPC sensitization. Treatment noted: therapeutic diphenylcyclopropenone sensitization with weekly scalp DPC. Each patch test followed a blood draw. Researchers extracted total RNA from unfractionated whole blood. This sample stems from a study of human T cells and chemical hapten exposure. On the study more broadly: The patch tests put 0.01% DPC on the skin of the upper back and were read 6 days later.

MiXCR, applied by TCRdb to the RACE reads, yields one record per CDR3 protein. This sample carries 55,000 to 85,000 distinct CDR3 sequences, 9.8% of them seen once, and the ten largest clones take more than 2.5%. V was pared by 4 bases and J by 0 bases, with 13 bases between. The CDR3 is 16 residues long. Germline CDR1 and CDR2: LNHNV and YYDKDF (reference sequence). The sequencing used whole blood, collected in connection with sensitization to the hapten diphenylcyclopropenone (DPC). The V gene is TRBV15, the J gene TRBJ1-5; weak D call: TRBD1 (5 bases). The TCR comes from a woman aged 40 to 50 with alopecia areata. Some clones in this sample may be carry-over from other donors' samples. The CDR3 sequence: CATSTRGSYSNQPQHF. The CDR3 bases are TGTGCCACCAGCACCCGGGGGAGCTATAGCAATCAGCCCCAGCATTTT.